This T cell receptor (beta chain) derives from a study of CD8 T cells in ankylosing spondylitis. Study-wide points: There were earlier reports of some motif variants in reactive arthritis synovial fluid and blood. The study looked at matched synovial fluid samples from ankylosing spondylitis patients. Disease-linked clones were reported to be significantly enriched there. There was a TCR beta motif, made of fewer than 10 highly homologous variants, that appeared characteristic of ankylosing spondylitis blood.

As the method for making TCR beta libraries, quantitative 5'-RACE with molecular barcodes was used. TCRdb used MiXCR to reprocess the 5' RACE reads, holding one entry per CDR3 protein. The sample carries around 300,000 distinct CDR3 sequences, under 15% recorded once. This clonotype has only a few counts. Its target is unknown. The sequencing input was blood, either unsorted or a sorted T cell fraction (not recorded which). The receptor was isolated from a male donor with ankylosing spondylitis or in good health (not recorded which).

The CDR3 sequence: CSGPRTGTDTQYF. CDR3 DNA sequence: TGCAGTGGGCCTAGGACAGGCACAGATACGCAGTATTTT. The chain recombines TRBV20-1 with TRBJ2-3, with D maybe TRBD1 (6 bases). There are 13 residues in the CDR3. Germline assignment: CDR1 DFQATT and CDR2 SNEGSKA (reference sequence). V lost 7 bases to trimming and J lost 1 base, with 12 bases between them.